These 23 T cell receptor beta chains came from one sample sequenced in a study of somatic mutations in cytotoxic T cells in rheumatoid arthritis. TCRdb keeps only in-frame clones here, not all; method: immunoSEQ multiplex PCR. This table holds under 13,000 clones, 65% to 80% found once. Sequencing was performed on CD8+ T cells sorted from blood. These receptors were obtained from an adult with rheumatoid arthritis.

This clone has more than one count but fewer than ten. The chain links TRBV2 to TRBJ1-6; D unresolved. The V and J ends lost 5 bases and 13 bases respectively, with 9 bases between them. In germline, CDR1 is SNHLY, CDR2 FYNNEI. CDR3 size: 11 residues. Written as DNA, the CDR3 is TGTGCCAGCAGTCCACGGTCTCCCCTCCACTTT. Protein sequence: CASSPRSPLHF.

The V gene is TRBV7-9, the J gene TRBJ1-2; D not certain. Trimming left V 2 bases short and J 0 bases short, with 13 bases between. Germline assignment: CDR1 SEHNR and CDR2 FQNEAQ (reference sequence). CDR3 length equals 16 residues. The CDR3 DNA sequence: TGTGCCAGCAGCTTATTTAATGCAGCACCTAACTATGGCTACACCTTC. Protein product: CASSLFNAAPNYGYTF. Based on the CDR3 plus reference TRBV7-9 and TRBJ1-2, the full variable domain is DTGVSQNPRHKITKRGQNVTFRCDPISEHNRLYWYRQTLGQGPEFLTYFQNEAQLEKSRLLSDRFSAERPKGSFSTLEIQRTEQGDSAMYLCASSLFNAAPNYGYTFGSGTRLTVV.

The V gene is TRBV5-8, the J gene TRBJ1-1; D remains ambiguous. The CDR3 sequence is 15 residues long. Germline lookup yields CDR1 SGHTS and CDR2 YDEGEE. The ends were cut back, 0 bases at V and 1 base at J, with 10 bases in the middle. The CDR3 protein is CASSLGGFGNTEAFF. The CDR3 nucleotides are TGTGCCAGCAGCTTGGGCGGATTTGGGAACACTGAAGCTTTCTTT.

The chain is built from TRBV13 and TRBJ2-1; D is uncertain. Germline V gene lookup returns CDR1 PRHDT and CDR2 FYEKMQ (reference sequence). The CDR3 runs 15 residues. The V end lost 2 bases, the J end lost 6 bases, and 14 bases lay between the germline ends. The CDR3 region has the DNA TGTGCCAGCAGCTTATCAGGAGTTAGATTCAATGAGCAGTTCTTC. This sequence encodes CASSLSGVRFNEQFF.

V gene TRBV14 combines with J gene TRBJ1-1; maybe TRBD1 (6 bases). This CDR3 region has 16 residues. Germline V gives CDR1 SGHDN, CDR2 FVKESK. Trimming removed 5 bases at V and 5 bases at J, with 21 bases between. CDR3 bases: TGTGCCAGCAGCTCTGATCGGGGGGCAAAGAGAACTGAAGCTTTCTTT. Amino acid sequence: CASSSDRGAKRTEAFF.

The chain couples TRBV5-1 to TRBJ2-3; 10 bases fit TRBD2. With 1 base clipped from V and 3 bases from J, the junction kept 8 bases outside the gene matches. CDR1 is SGHRS, CDR2 YFSETQ, per germline. The CDR3 has 17 amino acids. CDR3 nucleotide sequence: TGCGCCAGCAGCTTGTTGGCTAGCGGGAGAGGGACAGATACGCAGTATTTT. Its protein product is CASSLLASGRGTDTQYF.

The gene calls are TRBV6-6 and TRBJ1-5; D perhaps matches TRBD1 (5 bases). In germline, CDR1 is MNHNY, CDR2 SVGAGI (reference sequence). The CDR3 length is 14 residues. V dropped 1 base and J dropped 5 bases, with 9 bases sitting between them. The CDR3 bases are TGTGCCAGCAGTTACTTGGGGCCGGATCAGCCCCAGCATTTT. Translated, it gives CASSYLGPDQPQHF.

The CDR3 sequence is CASSQEERGSPKQYF. For the CDR3, the DNA is TGCGCCAGCAGCCAAGAGGAGCGGGGATCCCCCAAGCAGTACTTC. The chain recombines TRBV4-1 with TRBJ2-7; 7 bases agree with TRBD2. Germline V gives CDR1 MGHRA, CDR2 YSYEKL. V shed 0 bases and J 8 bases; nucleotides not matched to a gene: 10. This CDR3 is 15 amino acids long.

V is TRBV7-6 and J is TRBJ1-1, with TRBD1 matching 8 bases. Germline V gives CDR1 SGHVS, CDR2 FNYEAQ. The CDR3 contains 12 residues. V shed 1 base and J 8 bases; nucleotides not matched to a gene: 0. CDR3 sequence (DNA): TGTGCCAGCAGCTTAGGGACAGGGGAAGCTTTCTTT. Its translation is CASSLGTGEAFF.

V is TRBV7-9 and J is TRBJ2-1; 16 bases match TRBD2. CDR1 is SEHNR, CDR2 FQNEAQ, per germline (reference sequence). The ends lost 5 bases at V and 7 bases at J; junction bases unmatched: 11. This CDR3 is built from 18 residues. CDR3 sequence (DNA): TGTGCCAGCAGCCCCGGGACTAGCGGGAGGGCCCTTTGGAATGAGCAGTTCTTC. This sequence encodes CASSPGTSGRALWNEQFF.

The rearrangement uses TRBV20-1 and TRBJ1-6, with D unclear. The CDR3 spans 8 residues. V was cut by 5 bases and J by 11 bases, with 1 base left in between. Germline values: CDR1 DFQATT, CDR2 SNEGSKA (reference sequence). The CDR3 is CSAPPLHF. CDR3 DNA: TGCAGTGCTCCACCCCTCCACTTT.

This chain joins TRBV6-6 and TRBJ1-5; the match to TRBD1 covers 10 bases. The V gene's germline CDR1 is MNHNY and CDR2 SVGAGI (reference sequence). The junction had 10 bases not matched to a gene; V was cut back by 2 bases and J by 9 bases. This CDR3 comprises 16 residues. For the CDR3, the DNA is TGTGCCAGCAGTTACGGACCGGGGACAGGGGAAGGGCCCCAGCATTTT. Its protein product is CASSYGPGTGEGPQHF.

The chain couples TRBV7-9 to TRBJ2-4; D is unclear. Per germline, CDR1 SEHNR and CDR2 FQNEAQ (reference sequence). The CDR3 is 11 residues long. V lost 4 bases and J 4 bases, leaving 2 bases between the germline ends. For the CDR3, the DNA is TGTGCCAGCAGCTCTAAAAACATTCAGTACTTC. This encodes CASSSKNIQYF.

The chain joins TRBV7-9 to TRBJ2-1, with TRBD2 matching over 13 bases. CDR3 length: 18 amino acids. The trim removed 5 bases at V and 9 bases at J, leaving 16 bases unmatched. CDR1 and CDR2 from the germline V gene are SEHNR and FQNEAQ (reference sequence). The CDR3 DNA follows: TGTGCCAGCAGCCGAATCCCCGGCACTAGCGGGAGGGCCACTGAGCAGTTCTTC. Its protein is CASSRIPGTSGRATEQFF.

CDR3 in DNA: TGTGCCAGCAAGACAGGGGGCGCCTCCTATAATTCACCCCTCCACTTT. Translated: CASKTGGASYNSPLHF. The J gene is TRBJ1-6, the V gene TRBV27, with 10 bases identical to TRBD1. Losses at the gene ends were 7 bases for V and 0 bases for J; bases not matched to a gene: 3. Looked up from germline, CDR1 is MNHEY and CDR2 is SMNVEV (reference sequence). The CDR3 sequence is 16 residues long.

V is TRBV5-6 and J is TRBJ1-2, with D possibly being TRBD1 (5 bases). The CDR3 extends over 13 amino acids. V dropped 3 bases and J dropped 7 bases, with 13 bases sitting between them. Germline V gene lookup returns CDR1 SGHDT and CDR2 YYEEEE. The DNA of the CDR3 is TGTGCCAGCAGCTGGGACGGAATTCCTGGCTACACCTTC. It yields the protein CASSWDGIPGYTF.

J is TRBJ1-1 and V is TRBV19; a possible D gene is TRBD1 (5 bases). The CDR3 is 14 amino acids. Trimming cost V 3 bases and J 5 bases, with 13 bases left between them. CDR1 and CDR2 (germline): LNHDA, SQIVND (reference sequence). The CDR3 sequence is CASSMTESRTEAFF. The CDR3 DNA reads as TGTGCCAGTAGTATGACAGAATCGAGGACTGAAGCTTTCTTT.

V and J are TRBV11-1 and TRBJ1-4; 7 bases align to TRBD1. The V gene end was trimmed by 1 base and the J gene end by 5 bases; junction bases not matched to a gene: 4. The germline gives CDR1 SGHAT, CDR2 FQDESV (reference sequence). This CDR3 has 15 amino acids. The CDR3 is CASSLEAGGNEKLFF. CDR3 nucleotide sequence: TGTGCCAGCAGCTTAGAGGCAGGGGGGAATGAAAAACTGTTTTTT. The full variable domain, completed using reference TRBV11-1 and TRBJ1-4, is EAEVAQSPRYKITEKSQAVAFWCDPISGHATLYWYRQILGQGPELLVQFQDESVVDDSQLPKDRFSAERLKGVDSTLKIQPAELGDSAMYLCASSLEAGGNEKLFFGSGTQLSVL.

The chain recombines TRBV13 with TRBJ1-1, with D tentatively TRBD1 (5 bases). Germline loops: CDR1 PRHDT, CDR2 FYEKMQ (reference sequence). The CDR3 extends over 15 amino acids. Trimming took off 5 bases at V and 3 bases at J, with 16 bases between the two ends. This CDR3 is CASSPTGGGDTEAFF. DNA for the CDR3: TGTGCCAGCAGCCCAACCGGAGGAGGGGACACTGAAGCTTTCTTT.

The rearrangement links TRBV9 to TRBJ1-2; a weak D match, TRBD1 (5 bases). CDR3 length: 12 residues. V lost 3 bases and J 7 bases, leaving 10 bases between the germline ends. The germline gives CDR1 SGDLS, CDR2 YYNGEE. Written as DNA, the CDR3 is TGTGCCAGCAGCGCAGGGTTTCGTGGCTACACCTTC. Its protein product is CASSAGFRGYTF.

The J gene is TRBJ2-5, the V gene TRBV4-1; 8 nucleotides align to TRBD2. The J call may be faulty, since TRBJ2-7 better matches the DNA end. The CDR3 runs 16 residues. Germline V gene lookup returns CDR1 MGHRA and CDR2 YSYEKL. The CDR3 sequence is CASSQDFTSGIYEQYF. Here the CDR3 DNA reads TGCGCCAGCAGCCAAGATTTCACTAGCGGAATCTACGAGCAGTACTTC.

This rearrangement joins TRBV5-4 to TRBJ1-4, with D possibly being TRBD1 (5 bases). V shed 4 bases and J shed 0 bases, with 13 bases lying between them. The CDR3 has 16 amino acids. Looked up from germline, CDR1 is SGHNT and CDR2 is YYREEE (reference sequence). The CDR3 loop is CASSPQTDATNEKLFF. CDR3 DNA sequence: TGTGCCAGCAGCCCGCAGACAGATGCAACTAATGAAAAACTGTTTTTT.

This clone was found a few times. The chain has TRBV7-9 and TRBJ2-7; 7 bases are shared with TRBD1. The ends lost 5 bases at V and 3 bases at J; junction bases unmatched: 4. The CDR3 loop spans 13 amino acids. Germline assignment: CDR1 SEHNR and CDR2 FQNEAQ (reference sequence). The CDR3: CASSKWTGYEQYF. The CDR3 nucleotides read TGTGCCAGCAGCAAATGGACAGGCTACGAGCAGTACTTC.